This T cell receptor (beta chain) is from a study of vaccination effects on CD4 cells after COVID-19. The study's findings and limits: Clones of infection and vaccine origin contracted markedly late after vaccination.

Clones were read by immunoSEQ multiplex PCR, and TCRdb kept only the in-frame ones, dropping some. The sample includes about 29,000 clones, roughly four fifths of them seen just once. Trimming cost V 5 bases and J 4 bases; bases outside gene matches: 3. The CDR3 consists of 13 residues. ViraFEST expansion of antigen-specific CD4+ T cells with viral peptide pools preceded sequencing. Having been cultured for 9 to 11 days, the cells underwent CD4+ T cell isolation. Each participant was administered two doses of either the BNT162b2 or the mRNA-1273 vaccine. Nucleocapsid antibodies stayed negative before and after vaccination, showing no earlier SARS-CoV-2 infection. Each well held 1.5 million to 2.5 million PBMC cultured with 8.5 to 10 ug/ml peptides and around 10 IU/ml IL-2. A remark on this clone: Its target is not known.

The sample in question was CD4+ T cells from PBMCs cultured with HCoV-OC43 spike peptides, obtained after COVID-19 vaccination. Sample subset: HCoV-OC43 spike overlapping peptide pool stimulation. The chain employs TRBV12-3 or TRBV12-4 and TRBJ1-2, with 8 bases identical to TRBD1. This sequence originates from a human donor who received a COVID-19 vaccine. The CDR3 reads CASSGQGPYGYTF. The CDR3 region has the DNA TGTGCCAGCAGTGGACAGGGCCCCTATGGCTACACCTTC.